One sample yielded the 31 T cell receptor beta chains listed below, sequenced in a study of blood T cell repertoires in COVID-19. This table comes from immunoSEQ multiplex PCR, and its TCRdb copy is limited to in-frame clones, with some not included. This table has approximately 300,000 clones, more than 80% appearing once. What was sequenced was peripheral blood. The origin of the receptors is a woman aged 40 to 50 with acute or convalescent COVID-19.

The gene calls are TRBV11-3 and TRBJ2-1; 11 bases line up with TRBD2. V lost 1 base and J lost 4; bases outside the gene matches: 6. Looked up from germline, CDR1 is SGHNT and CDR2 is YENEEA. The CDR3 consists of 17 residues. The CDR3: CASSLASLAGEYNEQFF. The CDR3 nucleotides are TGTGCCAGCAGCTTAGCCTCACTAGCGGGGGAATACAATGAGCAGTTCTTC.

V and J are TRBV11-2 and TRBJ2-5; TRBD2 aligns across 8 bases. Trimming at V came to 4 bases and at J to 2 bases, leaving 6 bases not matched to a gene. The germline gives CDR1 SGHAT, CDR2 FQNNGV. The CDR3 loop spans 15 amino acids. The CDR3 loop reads CASSYGTSGQETQYF. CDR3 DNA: TGTGCCAGCAGCTACGGGACTAGTGGACAAGAGACCCAGTACTTC.

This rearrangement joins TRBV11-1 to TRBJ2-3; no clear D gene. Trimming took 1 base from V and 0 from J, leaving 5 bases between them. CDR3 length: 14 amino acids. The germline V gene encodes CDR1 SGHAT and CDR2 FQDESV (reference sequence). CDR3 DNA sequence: TGTGCCAGCAGCTTAGGCAGTAGCACAGATACGCAGTATTTT. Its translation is CASSLGSSTDTQYF.

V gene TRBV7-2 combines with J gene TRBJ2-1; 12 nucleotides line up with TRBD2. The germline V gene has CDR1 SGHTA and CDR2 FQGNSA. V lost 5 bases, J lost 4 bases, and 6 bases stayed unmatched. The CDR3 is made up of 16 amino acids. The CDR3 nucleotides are TGTGCCAGCAGCCTCCAGACTAGCGGGGGTTACAATGAGCAGTTCTTC. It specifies CASSLQTSGGYNEQFF.

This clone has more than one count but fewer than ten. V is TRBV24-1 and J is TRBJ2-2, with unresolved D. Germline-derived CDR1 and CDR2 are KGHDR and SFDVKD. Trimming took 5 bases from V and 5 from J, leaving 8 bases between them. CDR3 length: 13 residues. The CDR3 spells CATSVRVTGELFF. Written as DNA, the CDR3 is TGTGCCACCAGTGTCCGAGTTACCGGGGAGCTGTTTTTT.

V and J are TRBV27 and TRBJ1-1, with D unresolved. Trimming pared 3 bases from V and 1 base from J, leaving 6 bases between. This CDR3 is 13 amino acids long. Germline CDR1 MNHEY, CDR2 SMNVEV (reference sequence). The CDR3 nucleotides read TGTGCCAGCAGTTTCCAGGCGAACACTGAAGCTTTCTTT. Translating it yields CASSFQANTEAFF.

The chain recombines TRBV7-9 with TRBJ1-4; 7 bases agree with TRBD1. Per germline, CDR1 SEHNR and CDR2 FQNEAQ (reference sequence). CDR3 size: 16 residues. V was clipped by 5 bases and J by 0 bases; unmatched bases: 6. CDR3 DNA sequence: TGTGCCAGCAGCCCCGGACAGGTTGCAACTAATGAAAAACTGTTTTTT. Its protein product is CASSPGQVATNEKLFF.

The CDR3: CASSFATNEKLFF. CDR3 in DNA: TGTGCCAGCAGCTTCGCAACTAATGAAAAACTGTTTTTT. V gene TRBV12-3 or TRBV12-4 combines with J gene TRBJ1-4; no definite D call. The V gene lost 6 bases and the J gene lost 0 bases, with 5 bases spanning the gap. The CDR3 consists of 13 residues.

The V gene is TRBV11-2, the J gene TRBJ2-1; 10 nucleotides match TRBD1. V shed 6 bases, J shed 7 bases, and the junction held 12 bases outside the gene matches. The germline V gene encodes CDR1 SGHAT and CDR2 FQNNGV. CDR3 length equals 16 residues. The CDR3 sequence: CASSPLTGGAGNEQFF. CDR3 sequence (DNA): TGTGCCAGCAGTCCATTGACAGGGGGCGCGGGAAATGAGCAGTTCTTC.

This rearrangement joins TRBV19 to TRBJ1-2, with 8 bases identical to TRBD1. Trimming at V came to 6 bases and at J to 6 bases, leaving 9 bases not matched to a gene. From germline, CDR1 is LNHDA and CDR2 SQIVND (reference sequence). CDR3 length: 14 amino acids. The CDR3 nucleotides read TGTGCCAGTAGGCTAACAGGGGGGTCGGATGGCTACACCTTC. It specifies CASRLTGGSDGYTF.

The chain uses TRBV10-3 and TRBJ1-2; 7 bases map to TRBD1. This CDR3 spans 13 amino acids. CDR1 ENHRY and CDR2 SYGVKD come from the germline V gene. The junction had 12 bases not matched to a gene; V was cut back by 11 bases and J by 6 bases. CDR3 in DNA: TGTGCCGCCTGGGGTGAGGGGGCTGATGGCTACACCTTC. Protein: CAAWGEGADGYTF.

DNA for the CDR3: TGTGCCAGCACTACAGGGTTCCAGGAGACCCAGTACTTC. This encodes CASTTGFQETQYF. The chain links TRBV5-6 to TRBJ2-5; possible D gene TRBD1, 6 bases. Germline V CDR1 and CDR2: SGHDT, YYEEEE. The V gene lost 6 bases and the J gene lost 5 bases, with 14 bases spanning the gap. The CDR3 totals 13 residues.

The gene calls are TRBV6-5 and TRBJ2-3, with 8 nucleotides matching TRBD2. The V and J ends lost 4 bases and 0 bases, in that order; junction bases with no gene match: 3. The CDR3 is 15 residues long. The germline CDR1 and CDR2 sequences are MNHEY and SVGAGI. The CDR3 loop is CASSLAGRSTDTQYF. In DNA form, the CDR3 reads TGTGCCAGCAGTTTAGCGGGGAGGAGCACAGATACGCAGTATTTT.

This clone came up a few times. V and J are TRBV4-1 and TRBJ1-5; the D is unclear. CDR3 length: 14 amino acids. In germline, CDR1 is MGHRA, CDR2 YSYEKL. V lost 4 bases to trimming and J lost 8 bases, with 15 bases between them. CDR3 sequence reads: CASSPPGFGEPQHF. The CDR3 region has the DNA TGCGCCAGCAGCCCCCCTGGGTTCGGGGAGCCCCAGCATTTT.

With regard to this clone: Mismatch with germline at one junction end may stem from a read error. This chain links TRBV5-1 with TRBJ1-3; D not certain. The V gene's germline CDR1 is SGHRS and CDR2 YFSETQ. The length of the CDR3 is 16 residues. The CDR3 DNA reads TGCGCCAGCAGTTTGGGAAATCAGGACTCTGGAAACACCATATATTTT. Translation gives CASSLGNQDSGNTIYF.

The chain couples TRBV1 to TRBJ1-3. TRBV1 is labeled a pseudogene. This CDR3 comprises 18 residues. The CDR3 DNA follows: TGCACCAGCAGCCAAGAAAGGGAGGGGTTTAGCCCTGGAAACACCATATATTTT. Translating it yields CTSSQEREGFSPGNTIYF.

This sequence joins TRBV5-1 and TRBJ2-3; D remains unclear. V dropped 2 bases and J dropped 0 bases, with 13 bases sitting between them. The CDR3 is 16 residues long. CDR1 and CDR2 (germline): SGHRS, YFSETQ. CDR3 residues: CASSFVQLSSTDTQYF. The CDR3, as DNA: TGCGCCAGCAGCTTTGTACAGTTGTCTAGCACAGATACGCAGTATTTT.

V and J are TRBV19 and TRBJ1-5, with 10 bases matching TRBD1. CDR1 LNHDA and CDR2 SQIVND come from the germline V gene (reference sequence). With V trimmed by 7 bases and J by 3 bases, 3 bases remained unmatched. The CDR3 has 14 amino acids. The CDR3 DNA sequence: TGTGCCAGTACTGGGACAGGGGTCAATCAGCCCCAGCATTTT. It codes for CASTGTGVNQPQHF. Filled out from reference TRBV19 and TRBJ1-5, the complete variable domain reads DGGITQSPKYLFRKEGQNVTLSCEQNLNHDAMYWYRQDPGQGLRLIYYSQIVNDFQKGDIAEGYSVSREKKESFPLTVTSAQKNPTAFYLCASTGTGVNQPQHFGDGTRLSIL.

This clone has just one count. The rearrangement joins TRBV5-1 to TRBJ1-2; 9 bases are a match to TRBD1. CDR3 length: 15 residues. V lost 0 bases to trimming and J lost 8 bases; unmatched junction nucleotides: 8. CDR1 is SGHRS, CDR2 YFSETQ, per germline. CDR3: CASSLGQRTGEGYTF. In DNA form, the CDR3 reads TGCGCCAGCAGCTTGGGGCAGCGGACAGGGGAAGGCTACACCTTC.

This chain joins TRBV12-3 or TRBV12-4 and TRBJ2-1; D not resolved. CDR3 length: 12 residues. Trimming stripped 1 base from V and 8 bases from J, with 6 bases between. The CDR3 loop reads CASSLVVDEQFF. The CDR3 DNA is TGTGCCAGCAGTTTAGTGGTAGATGAGCAGTTCTTC.

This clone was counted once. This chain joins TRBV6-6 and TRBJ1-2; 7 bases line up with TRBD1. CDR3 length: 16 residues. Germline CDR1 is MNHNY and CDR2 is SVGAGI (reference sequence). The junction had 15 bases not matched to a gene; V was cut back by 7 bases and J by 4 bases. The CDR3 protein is CASNLDGQAWPYGYTF. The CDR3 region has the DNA TGTGCCAGCAACCTGGACGGACAGGCGTGGCCCTATGGCTACACCTTC.

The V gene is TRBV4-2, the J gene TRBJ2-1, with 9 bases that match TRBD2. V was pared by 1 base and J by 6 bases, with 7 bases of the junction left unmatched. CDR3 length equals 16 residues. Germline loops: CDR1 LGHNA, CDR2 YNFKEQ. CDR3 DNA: TGTGCCAGCAGCCAAGCGGGGCTAGCGGGGTTCAATGAGCAGTTCTTC. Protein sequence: CASSQAGLAGFNEQFF.

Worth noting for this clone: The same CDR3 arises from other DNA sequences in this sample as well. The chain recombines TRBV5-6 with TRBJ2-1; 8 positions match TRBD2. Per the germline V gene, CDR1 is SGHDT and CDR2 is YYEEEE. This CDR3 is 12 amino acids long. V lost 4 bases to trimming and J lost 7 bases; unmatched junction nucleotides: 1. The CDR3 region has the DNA TGTGCCAGCAGCCCGGGGGGGAATGAGCAGTTCTTC. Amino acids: CASSPGGNEQFF.

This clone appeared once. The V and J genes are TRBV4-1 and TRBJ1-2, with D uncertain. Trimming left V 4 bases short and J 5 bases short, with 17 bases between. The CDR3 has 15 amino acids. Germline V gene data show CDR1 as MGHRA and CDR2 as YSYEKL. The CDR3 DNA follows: TGCGCCAGCAGCCGAGCGGAGCAGGCGGGATATGGCTACACCTTC. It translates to CASSRAEQAGYGYTF.

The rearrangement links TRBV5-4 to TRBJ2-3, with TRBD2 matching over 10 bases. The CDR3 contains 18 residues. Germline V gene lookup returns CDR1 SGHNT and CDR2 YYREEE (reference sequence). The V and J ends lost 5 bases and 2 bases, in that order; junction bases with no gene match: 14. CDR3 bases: TGTGCCAGCAGGGAGTCAGCGGGGGGGCCAGGGTACACAGATACGCAGTATTTT. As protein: CASRESAGGPGYTDTQYF.

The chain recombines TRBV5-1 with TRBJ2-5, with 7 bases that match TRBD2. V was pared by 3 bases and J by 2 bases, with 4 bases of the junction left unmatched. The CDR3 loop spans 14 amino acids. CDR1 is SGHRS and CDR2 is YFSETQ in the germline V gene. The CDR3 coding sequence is TGCGCCAGCAGCTCGGGGGGTGGACAAGAGACCCAGTACTTC. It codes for CASSSGGGQETQYF.

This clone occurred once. In DNA form, the CDR3 reads TGCGCCAGCAGCATCGGACAGGGTCAAGAAAAACTGTTTTTT. Its protein is CASSIGQGQEKLFF. The V gene is TRBV5-1, the J gene TRBJ1-4; 8 bases align to TRBD1. Germline-derived CDR1 and CDR2 are SGHRS and YFSETQ. The CDR3 length is 14 residues. Germline trimming cut 4 bases from V and 8 bases from J; bases unmatched to any gene: 7.

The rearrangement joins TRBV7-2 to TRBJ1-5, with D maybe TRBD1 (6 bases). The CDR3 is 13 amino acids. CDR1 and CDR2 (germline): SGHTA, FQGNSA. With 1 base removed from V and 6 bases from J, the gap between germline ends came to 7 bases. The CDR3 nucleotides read TGTGCCAGCAGCTTAGGGACAGCTCAGCCCCAGCATTTT. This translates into CASSLGTAQPQHF.

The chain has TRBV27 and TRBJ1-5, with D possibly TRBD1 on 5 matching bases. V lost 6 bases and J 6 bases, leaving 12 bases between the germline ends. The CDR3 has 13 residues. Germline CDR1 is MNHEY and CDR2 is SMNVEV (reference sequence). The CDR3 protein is CASSQAGGQPQHF. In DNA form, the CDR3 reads TGTGCCAGCAGCCAGGCCGGGGGTCAGCCCCAGCATTTT.

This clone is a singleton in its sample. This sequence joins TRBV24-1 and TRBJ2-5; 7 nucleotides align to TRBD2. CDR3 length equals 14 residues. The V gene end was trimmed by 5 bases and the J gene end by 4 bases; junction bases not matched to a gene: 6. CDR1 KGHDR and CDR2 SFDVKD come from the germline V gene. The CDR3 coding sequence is TGTGCCACCAGTGGGTTGGGCGGGGGAGAGACCCAGTACTTC. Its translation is CATSGLGGGETQYF.

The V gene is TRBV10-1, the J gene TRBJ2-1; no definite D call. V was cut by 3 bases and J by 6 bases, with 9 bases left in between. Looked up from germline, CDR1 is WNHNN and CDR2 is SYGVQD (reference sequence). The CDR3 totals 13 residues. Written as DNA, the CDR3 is TGCGCCAGCAGTGATCCGGTACGCAATGAGCAGTTCTTC. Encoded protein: CASSDPVRNEQFF.